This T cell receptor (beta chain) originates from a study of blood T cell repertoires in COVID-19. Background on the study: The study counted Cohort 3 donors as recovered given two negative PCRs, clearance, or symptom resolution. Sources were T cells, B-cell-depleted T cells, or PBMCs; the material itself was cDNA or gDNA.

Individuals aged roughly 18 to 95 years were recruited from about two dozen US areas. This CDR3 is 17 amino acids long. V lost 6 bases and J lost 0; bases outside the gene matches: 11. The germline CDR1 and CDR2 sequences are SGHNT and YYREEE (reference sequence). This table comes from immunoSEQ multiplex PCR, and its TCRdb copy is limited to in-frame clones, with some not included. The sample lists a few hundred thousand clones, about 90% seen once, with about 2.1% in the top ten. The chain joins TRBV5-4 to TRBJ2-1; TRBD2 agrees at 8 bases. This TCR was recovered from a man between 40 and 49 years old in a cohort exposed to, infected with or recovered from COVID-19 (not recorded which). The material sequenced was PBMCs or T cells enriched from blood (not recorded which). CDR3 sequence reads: CASTPEPSGSSYNEQFF. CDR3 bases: TGTGCCAGCACCCCCGAACCCAGCGGGAGCTCCTACAATGAGCAGTTCTTC.